A selection of T cell receptor beta chains follows, all from one sample in a study of CD8+ T cells in alopecia areata. The protocol was immunoSEQ multiplex PCR, while the TCRdb copy is restricted to in-frame clones and leaves out a portion. Of approximately 210,000 clones detected, 64% appear once; the ten largest clones hold more than 3.5%. The sample in question was CD4+ T cells sorted from blood, obtained at week 4, from a patient treated with tofacitinib. The receptors come from a human donor with alopecia areata. CDR3s include the opening cysteine and the closing phenylalanine or tryptophan. Each record gives: J gene, D gene, V gene, clone size, CDR3 protein, CDR3 DNA. D genes are given only for firm matches. For some rows the clone size is stated as once, few or many, or as a class when expanded; others skip it.

J gene: TRBJ2-6
D gene: NA
V gene: TRBV30
clone size: NA
CDR3 protein: CAAVSGANVLTF
CDR3 DNA: TGTGCCGCTGTTTCTGGGGCCAACGTCCTGACTTTC

J gene: TRBJ2-1
D gene: NA
V gene: TRBV25-1
clone size: NA
CDR3 protein: CASSGGHEQFF
CDR3 DNA: TGTGCCAGCAGTGGGGGCCATGAGCAGTTCTTC

J gene: TRBJ2-2
D gene: NA
V gene: TRBV6-5
clone size: NA
CDR3 protein: CASSNTGELFF
CDR3 DNA: TGTGCCAGCAGCAACACCGGGGAGCTGTTTTTT

J gene: TRBJ2-7
D gene: NA
V gene: TRBV4-3
clone size: NA
CDR3 protein: CASSQDIVAGNEQYF
CDR3 DNA: TGCGCCAGCAGCCAAGATATAGTGGCAGGGAACGAGCAGTACTTC

J gene: TRBJ2-1
D gene: TRBD1
V gene: TRBV7-9
clone size: NA
CDR3 protein: CASPGTGYNEQFF
CDR3 DNA: TGTGCCAGCCCCGGGACAGGGTACAATGAGCAGTTCTTC

J gene: TRBJ1-6
D gene: NA
V gene: TRBV5-6
clone size: NA
CDR3 protein: CASSFSKGLYNSPLHF
CDR3 DNA: TGTGCCAGCAGCTTCTCGAAAGGACTCTATAATTCACCCCTCCACTTT

J gene: TRBJ1-2
D gene: NA
V gene: TRBV4-3
clone size: NA
CDR3 protein: CASSQDRHRRYGYTF
CDR3 DNA: TGCGCCAGCAGCCAAGATCGCCACCGCCGGTATGGCTACACCTTC

J gene: TRBJ1-6
D gene: NA
V gene: TRBV27
clone size: NA
CDR3 protein: CASSFGEGHNSPLHF
CDR3 DNA: TGTGCCAGCAGTTTTGGTGAGGGTCATAATTCACCCCTCCACTTT

J gene: TRBJ1-1
D gene: NA
V gene: TRBV30
clone size: NA
CDR3 protein: CAWRRQLNTEAFF
CDR3 DNA: TGTGCCTGGAGACGACAGCTGAACACTGAAGCTTTCTTT

J gene: TRBJ1-1
D gene: NA
V gene: TRBV27
clone size: NA
CDR3 protein: CASGRGTGNTEAFF
CDR3 DNA: TGTGCCAGCGGGCGGGGCACAGGGAACACTGAAGCTTTCTTT

J gene: TRBJ1-2
D gene: NA
V gene: TRBV27
clone size: NA
CDR3 protein: CASSLSNVGETNYGYTF
CDR3 DNA: TGTGCCAGCAGTTTATCGAATGTCGGAGAGACTAACTATGGCTACACCTTC

J gene: TRBJ1-1
D gene: NA
V gene: TRBV5-1
clone size: NA
CDR3 protein: CASRGYTEAFF
CDR3 DNA: TGCGCCAGCAGGGGATACACTGAAGCTTTCTTT

J gene: TRBJ2-1
D gene: NA
V gene: TRBV6-6
clone size: few
CDR3 protein: CASRVSSYNEQFF
CDR3 DNA: TGTGCCAGCAGAGTTAGCTCCTACAATGAGCAGTTCTTC

J gene: TRBJ1-6
D gene: TRBD1
V gene: TRBV7-9
clone size: NA
CDR3 protein: CASSPYRGLNSPLHF
CDR3 DNA: TGTGCCAGCAGCCCATACAGGGGCTTAAATTCACCCCTCCACTTT

J gene: TRBJ1-1
D gene: NA
V gene: TRBV30
clone size: NA
CDR3 protein: CAWRAGVYTEAFF
CDR3 DNA: TGTGCCTGGAGGGCAGGGGTTTACACTGAAGCTTTCTTT

J gene: TRBJ2-3
D gene: NA
V gene: TRBV2
clone size: NA
CDR3 protein: CASSGQISTDTQYF
CDR3 DNA: TGTGCCAGCAGTGGACAAATTAGCACAGATACGCAGTATTTT

J gene: TRBJ1-2
D gene: NA
V gene: TRBV6-6
clone size: NA
CDR3 protein: CASSSSLSGNGYTF
CDR3 DNA: TGTGCCAGCAGTTCTTCCCTATCGGGGAACGGCTACACCTTC

J gene: TRBJ2-1
D gene: TRBD2
V gene: TRBV15
clone size: many
CDR3 protein: CATSTASGGKSEQFF
CDR3 DNA: TGTGCCACCAGCACGGCTAGCGGGGGGAAGAGTGAGCAGTTCTTC

J gene: TRBJ1-5
D gene: TRBD1
V gene: TRBV18
clone size: few
CDR3 protein: CASSGQAGLPQHF
CDR3 DNA: TGTGCCAGCTCCGGACAGGCCGGTTTGCCCCAGCATTTT

J gene: TRBJ1-5
D gene: NA
V gene: TRBV30
clone size: few
CDR3 protein: CAWSRGSSGNQPQHF
CDR3 DNA: TGTGCCTGGAGTCGGGGGTCTTCTGGCAATCAGCCCCAGCATTTT

J gene: TRBJ2-5
D gene: NA
V gene: TRBV6-5
clone size: NA
CDR3 protein: CASRGSGKTQYF
CDR3 DNA: TGTGCCAGCAGGGGAAGTGGAAAGACCCAGTACTTC

J gene: TRBJ2-5
D gene: NA
V gene: TRBV9
clone size: NA
CDR3 protein: CASSVGLGTEETQYF
CDR3 DNA: TGTGCCAGCAGCGTAGGATTGGGGACGGAAGAGACCCAGTACTTC

J gene: TRBJ1-2
D gene: NA
V gene: TRBV28
clone size: NA
CDR3 protein: CASRAEPNYGYTF
CDR3 DNA: TGTGCCAGCAGAGCTGAACCTAACTATGGCTACACCTTC

J gene: TRBJ1-5
D gene: NA
V gene: TRBV2
clone size: NA
CDR3 protein: CASSDYGGGNQPQHF
CDR3 DNA: TGTGCCAGCAGTGATTATGGGGGTGGCAATCAGCCCCAGCATTTT

J gene: TRBJ2-2
D gene: NA
V gene: TRBV5-8
clone size: once
CDR3 protein: CASSRQYTGELFF
CDR3 DNA: TGTGCCAGCAGCAGACAGTACACCGGGGAGCTGTTTTTT

J gene: TRBJ2-2
D gene: TRBD1
V gene: TRBV7-2
clone size: NA
CDR3 protein: CASSIGQATGELFF
CDR3 DNA: TGTGCCAGCAGCATAGGACAGGCTACCGGGGAGCTGTTTTTT

J gene: TRBJ2-5
D gene: NA
V gene: TRBV29-1
clone size: NA
CDR3 protein: CSVEVYETQYF
CDR3 DNA: TGCAGCGTTGAAGTATACGAGACCCAGTACTTC

J gene: TRBJ1-2
D gene: NA
V gene: TRBV9
clone size: once
CDR3 protein: CASSVALDKLNYGYTF
CDR3 DNA: TGTGCCAGCAGCGTAGCCCTAGACAAGCTGAACTATGGCTACACCTTC

J gene: TRBJ2-7
D gene: NA
V gene: TRBV19
clone size: once
CDR3 protein: CASSIRRTPYEQYF
CDR3 DNA: TGTGCCAGTAGTATTCGACGGACTCCCTACGAGCAGTACTTC

J gene: TRBJ1-4
D gene: NA
V gene: TRBV29-1
clone size: NA
CDR3 protein: CSVGRQGNEKLFF
CDR3 DNA: TGCAGCGTTGGACGGCAGGGTAATGAAAAACTGTTTTTT

J gene: TRBJ1-5
D gene: TRBD1
V gene: TRBV27
clone size: NA
CDR3 protein: CASSSDRPFQPQHF
CDR3 DNA: TGTGCCAGCAGTTCGGACAGGCCCTTTCAGCCCCAGCATTTT

J gene: TRBJ2-7
D gene: NA
V gene: TRBV29-1
clone size: few
CDR3 protein: CSVGEPGAYEQYF
CDR3 DNA: TGCAGCGTTGGGGAGCCAGGGGCCTACGAGCAGTACTTC

J gene: TRBJ2-1
D gene: NA
V gene: TRBV4-3
clone size: NA
CDR3 protein: CASSQDLASFNEQFF
CDR3 DNA: TGCGCCAGCAGCCAAGATTTGGCTAGCTTCAATGAGCAGTTCTTC

J gene: TRBJ1-1
D gene: NA
V gene: TRBV7-9
clone size: NA
CDR3 protein: CASSPYTWNTEAFF
CDR3 DNA: TGTGCCAGCAGCCCATATACATGGAACACTGAAGCTTTCTTT

J gene: TRBJ1-5
D gene: NA
V gene: TRBV6-6
clone size: NA
CDR3 protein: CASSVGGIYSNQPQHF
CDR3 DNA: TGTGCCAGCAGTGTTGGGGGGATATATAGCAATCAGCCCCAGCATTTT

J gene: TRBJ1-1
D gene: NA
V gene: TRBV5-1
clone size: NA
CDR3 protein: CASSLGGNTEAFF
CDR3 DNA: TGCGCCAGCAGCTTGGGTGGGAACACTGAAGCTTTCTTT

J gene: TRBJ2-5
D gene: NA
V gene: TRBV23-1
clone size: once
CDR3 protein: CASSGLVRAQETQYF
CDR3 DNA: TGCGCCAGCAGTGGGCTAGTGAGGGCCCAAGAGACCCAGTACTTC

J gene: TRBJ2-5
D gene: NA
V gene: TRBV5-4
clone size: NA
CDR3 protein: CASSIPGAETQYF
CDR3 DNA: TGTGCCAGCTCAATCCCGGGGGCGGAGACCCAGTACTTC

J gene: TRBJ1-2
D gene: NA
V gene: TRBV19
clone size: NA
CDR3 protein: CASSHAGQGYGYTF
CDR3 DNA: TGTGCCAGTAGCCATGCGGGCCAGGGCTATGGCTACACCTTC

J gene: TRBJ1-2
D gene: NA
V gene: TRBV30
clone size: NA
CDR3 protein: CAWDYSPNGYTF
CDR3 DNA: TGTGCCTGGGATTACAGCCCGAATGGCTACACCTTC

J gene: TRBJ2-1
D gene: NA
V gene: TRBV2
clone size: NA
CDR3 protein: CASSELVMAEQFF
CDR3 DNA: TGTGCCAGCAGTGAGCTAGTCATGGCGGAGCAGTTCTTC

J gene: TRBJ2-7
D gene: NA
V gene: TRBV6-6
clone size: once
CDR3 protein: CASSPQGTIGYEQYF
CDR3 DNA: TGTGCCAGCAGCCCACAGGGGACTATAGGGTACGAGCAGTACTTC

J gene: TRBJ1-4
D gene: TRBD1
V gene: TRBV30
clone size: once
CDR3 protein: CAWSLAGGEKLFF
CDR3 DNA: TGTGCCTGGAGTTTGGCAGGGGGAGAAAAACTGTTTTTT

J gene: TRBJ2-2
D gene: NA
V gene: TRBV7-2
clone size: NA
CDR3 protein: CASRVNTGELFF
CDR3 DNA: TGTGCCAGCAGGGTAAACACCGGGGAGCTGTTTTTT

J gene: TRBJ2-3
D gene: NA
V gene: TRBV5-1
clone size: NA
CDR3 protein: CASSWRSEADTQYF
CDR3 DNA: TGCGCCAGCAGCTGGAGATCGGAGGCAGATACGCAGTATTTT

J gene: TRBJ2-7
D gene: TRBD1
V gene: TRBV7-2
clone size: once
CDR3 protein: CASSRTGGYSPYEQYF
CDR3 DNA: TGTGCCAGCAGCCGGACAGGGGGCTACTCACCCTACGAGCAGTACTTC

J gene: TRBJ1-6
D gene: NA
V gene: TRBV11-2
clone size: NA
CDR3 protein: CASSPLGVSSPLHF
CDR3 DNA: TGTGCCAGCAGCCCGCTAGGGGTCAGTTCACCCCTCCACTTT

J gene: TRBJ2-5
D gene: NA
V gene: TRBV5-1
clone size: NA
CDR3 protein: CASSFHQETQYF
CDR3 DNA: TGCGCCAGCAGCTTCCATCAAGAGACCCAGTACTTC

J gene: TRBJ1-2
D gene: NA
V gene: TRBV6-6
clone size: NA
CDR3 protein: CASSYSEGGYGYTF
CDR3 DNA: TGTGCCAGCAGTTACTCGGAGGGCGGCTATGGCTACACCTTC

J gene: TRBJ1-4
D gene: TRBD1
V gene: TRBV4-1
clone size: NA
CDR3 protein: CASSQEAGGFSTNEKLFF
CDR3 DNA: TGCGCCAGCAGCCAGGAGGCAGGGGGCTTCTCAACTAATGAAAAACTGTTTTTT

J gene: TRBJ1-2
D gene: NA
V gene: TRBV7-2
clone size: few
CDR3 protein: CASSSDWTDTYGYTF
CDR3 DNA: TGTGCCAGCAGCTCAGACTGGACGGATACCTATGGCTACACCTTC

J gene: TRBJ2-5
D gene: NA
V gene: TRBV9
clone size: NA
CDR3 protein: CASSVVAGAPQETQYF
CDR3 DNA: TGTGCCAGCAGCGTAGTCGCGGGGGCCCCCCAAGAGACCCAGTACTTC

J gene: TRBJ1-6
D gene: NA
V gene: TRBV18
clone size: NA
CDR3 protein: CASSPSELRLNSPLHF
CDR3 DNA: TGTGCCAGCTCACCATCGGAGTTAAGGTTAAATTCACCCCTCCACTTT

J gene: TRBJ1-5
D gene: TRBD1
V gene: TRBV7-9
clone size: NA
CDR3 protein: CASSSGQNNQPQHF
CDR3 DNA: TGTGCCAGCAGCTCGGGACAGAATAATCAGCCCCAGCATTTT

J gene: TRBJ2-1
D gene: TRBD2
V gene: TRBV20-1
clone size: NA
CDR3 protein: CSASRLAEQFF
CDR3 DNA: TGCAGTGCTAGCCGACTAGCAGAGCAGTTCTTC

J gene: TRBJ2-3
D gene: NA
V gene: TRBV7-2
clone size: NA
CDR3 protein: CASSLNPSSSTDTQYF
CDR3 DNA: TGTGCCAGCAGCTTAAACCCTTCCTCTAGCACAGATACGCAGTATTTT

J gene: TRBJ2-3
D gene: NA
V gene: TRBV5-4
clone size: few
CDR3 protein: CASSSAPGVTDTQYF
CDR3 DNA: TGTGCCAGCAGTTCCGCGCCGGGTGTTACAGATACGCAGTATTTT